Only one count was recorded for the clone carrying this T cell receptor (beta chain). What it binds is not known. There was relapse after autologous stem cell transplantation in every patient, and there was variation in brentuximab vedotin exposure. The CDR3 spans 15 residues. The V and J ends lost 9 bases and 5 bases, in that order; junction bases with no gene match: 10. Looked up from germline, CDR1 is SGHVS and CDR2 is FQNEAQ. This entry comes from a study of PD-1 blockade in classical Hodgkin lymphoma. Clones were sequenced by immunoSEQ multiplex PCR, and TCRdb holds only the in-frame ones, with some missing. The sample consists of more than 35,000 clones, just over 75% of them appearing once. Study-wide findings and caveats: Baseline TCR diversity was reportedly lower in newly diagnosed patients than healthy donors. Whereas CD4+ TCR diversity had risen significantly by C4D1, CD8+ TCR diversity had not. The diversity seen at baseline in complete responders resembled that of newly diagnosed patients. Nivolumab starters within 1 year of ASCT were excluded.

The chain uses TRBV7-8 and TRBJ2-1; 10 bases are shared with TRBD2. Sequenced here: peripheral blood mononuclear cells (PBMCs), sampled before the second cycle of nivolumab. The sequence was collected from a human donor with classical Hodgkin lymphoma. CDR3 coding DNA: TGTGCCAGTACCCCCCGAACTAGCGGGGACAATGAGCAGTTCTTC. Its translation: CASTPRTSGDNEQFF.